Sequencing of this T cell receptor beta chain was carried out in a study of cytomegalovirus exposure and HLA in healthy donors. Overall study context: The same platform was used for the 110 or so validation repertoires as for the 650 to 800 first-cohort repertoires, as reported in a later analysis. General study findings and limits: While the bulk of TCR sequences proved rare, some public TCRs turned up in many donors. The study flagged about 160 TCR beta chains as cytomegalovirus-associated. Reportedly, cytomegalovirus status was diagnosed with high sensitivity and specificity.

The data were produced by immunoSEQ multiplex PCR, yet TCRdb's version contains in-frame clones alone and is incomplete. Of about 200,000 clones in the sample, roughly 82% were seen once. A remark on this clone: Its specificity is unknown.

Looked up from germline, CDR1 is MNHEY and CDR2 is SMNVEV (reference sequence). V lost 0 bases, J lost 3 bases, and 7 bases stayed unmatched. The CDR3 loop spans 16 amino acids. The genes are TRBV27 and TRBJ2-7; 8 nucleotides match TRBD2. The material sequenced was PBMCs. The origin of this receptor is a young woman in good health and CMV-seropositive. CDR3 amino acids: CASSLSSRGRSYEQYF. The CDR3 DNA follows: TGTGCCAGCAGTTTATCGAGCCGCGGGAGGAGCTACGAGCAGTACTTC.